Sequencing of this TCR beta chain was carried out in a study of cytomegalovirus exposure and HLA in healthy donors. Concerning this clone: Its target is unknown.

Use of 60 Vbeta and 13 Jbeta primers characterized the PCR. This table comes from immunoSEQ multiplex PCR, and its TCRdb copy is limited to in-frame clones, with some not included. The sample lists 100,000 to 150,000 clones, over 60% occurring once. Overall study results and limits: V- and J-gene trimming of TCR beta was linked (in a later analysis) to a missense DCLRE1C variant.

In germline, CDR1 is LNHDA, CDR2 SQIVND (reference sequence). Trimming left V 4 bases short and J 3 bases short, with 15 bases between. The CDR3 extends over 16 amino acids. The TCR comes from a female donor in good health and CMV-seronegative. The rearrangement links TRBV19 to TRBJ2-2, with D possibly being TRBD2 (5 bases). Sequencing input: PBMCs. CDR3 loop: CASSNSGLDHTGELFF. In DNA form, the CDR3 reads TGTGCCAGTAGTAACTCGGGGTTAGACCACACCGGGGAGCTGTTTTTT.